A selection of T cell receptor beta chains follows, all from one sample in a study of shared clonotypes between healthy human individuals. Generated by immunoSEQ multiplex PCR, the TCRdb table keeps only in-frame clones and is missing some. Counted here are hundreds of thousands of clones, roughly 73% occurring once; the ten biggest clones make up 1.5% to 2%. Sequencing input: memory CD4+ T cells sorted from blood. These receptors all come from a woman between 25 and 40 years old in good health. Both conserved end residues are part of each CDR3. The order of the fields is D gene, CDR3 length, J gene, clone size, V gene, CDR3 DNA, CDR3 protein. D genes are given only for firm matches. The listing skips clone size in some rows; elsewhere it reads once, few, many or a size class.

D gene: TRBD2; CDR3 length: 17; J gene: TRBJ2-1; clone size: -; V gene: TRBV14; CDR3 DNA: TGTGCCAGCAGCAAAGGAGGGTTAGCGGGGCTATACAATGAGCAGTTCTTC; CDR3 protein: CASSKGGLAGLYNEQFF
D gene: TRBD2; CDR3 length: 15; J gene: TRBJ2-7; clone size: -; V gene: TRBV7-2; CDR3 DNA: TGTGCCAGCAGCTCGAGTAGCGGGACCACCTACGAGCAGTACTTC; CDR3 protein: CASSSSSGTTYEQYF
D gene: TRBD1; CDR3 length: 15; J gene: TRBJ2-1; clone size: once; V gene: TRBV25-1; CDR3 DNA: TGTGCCAGCCAAACCGGGACAGACAACTACAATGAGCAGTTCTTC; CDR3 protein: CASQTGTDNYNEQFF
D gene: -; CDR3 length: 15; J gene: TRBJ2-1; clone size: -; V gene: TRBV10-3; CDR3 DNA: TGTGCCATCAGTGAAGAACTTTTCCTCTACAATGAGCAGTTCTTC; CDR3 protein: CAISEELFLYNEQFF
D gene: TRBD1; CDR3 length: 12; J gene: TRBJ1-2; clone size: few; V gene: TRBV27; CDR3 DNA: TGTGCCAGCAGTTCGACAGGGGTGGGCTACACCTTC; CDR3 protein: CASSSTGVGYTF
D gene: -; CDR3 length: 13; J gene: TRBJ1-1; clone size: few; V gene: TRBV7-3; CDR3 DNA: TGTGCCAGCAGCGAAGGGGGGAACACTGAAGCTTTCTTT; CDR3 protein: CASSEGGNTEAFF
D gene: TRBD2; CDR3 length: 16; J gene: TRBJ2-1; clone size: -; V gene: TRBV5-6; CDR3 DNA: TGTGCCAGCAGCTTGTTTACGGGAGGGTTGGGCAATGAGCAGTTCTTC; CDR3 protein: CASSLFTGGLGNEQFF
D gene: TRBD1; CDR3 length: 15; J gene: TRBJ1-5; clone size: -; V gene: TRBV2; CDR3 DNA: TGTGCCAGCAACGGACAGGGGGGAAGCAATCAGCCCCAGCATTTT; CDR3 protein: CASNGQGGSNQPQHF
D gene: -; CDR3 length: 14; J gene: TRBJ2-7; clone size: -; V gene: TRBV4-1; CDR3 DNA: TGCGCCAGCAGCCAAGTGGTCACCTCCTACGAGCAGTACTTC; CDR3 protein: CASSQVVTSYEQYF
D gene: -; CDR3 length: 14; J gene: TRBJ1-4; clone size: many; V gene: TRBV15; CDR3 DNA: TGTGCCACCAGCAGAGAACCAGGGAATGAAAAACTGTTTTTT; CDR3 protein: CATSREPGNEKLFF
D gene: -; CDR3 length: 16; J gene: TRBJ1-5; clone size: -; V gene: TRBV2; CDR3 DNA: TGTGCCAGCAGTGATGTTCCGAGTCTTAGCAATCAGCCCCAGCATTTT; CDR3 protein: CASSDVPSLSNQPQHF
D gene: -; CDR3 length: 14; J gene: TRBJ2-2; clone size: -; V gene: TRBV18; CDR3 DNA: TGTGCCAGCTCACCACCCGGGATCACCGGGGAGCTGTTTTTT; CDR3 protein: CASSPPGITGELFF
D gene: TRBD1; CDR3 length: 18; J gene: TRBJ1-5; clone size: -; V gene: TRBV27; CDR3 DNA: TGTGCCAGCAGTGCCACCAAGCTCGGGACAGGATGGGATCAGCCCCAGCATTTT; CDR3 protein: CASSATKLGTGWDQPQHF
D gene: TRBD1; CDR3 length: 16; J gene: TRBJ2-5; clone size: -; V gene: TRBV5-1; CDR3 DNA: TGCGCCAGCAGCTTGTCTTTGGCAGGGGGCTCGGAGACCCAGTACTTC; CDR3 protein: CASSLSLAGGSETQYF
D gene: -; CDR3 length: 12; J gene: TRBJ2-7; clone size: many; V gene: TRBV25-1; CDR3 DNA: TGTGCCAGCAGGGGCACTACCTACGAGCAGTACTTC; CDR3 protein: CASRGTTYEQYF
D gene: -; CDR3 length: 13; J gene: TRBJ2-3; clone size: -; V gene: TRBV10-2; CDR3 DNA: TGCGCCAGCACGGACCTTAGCACAGATACGCAGTATTTT; CDR3 protein: CASTDLSTDTQYF
D gene: -; CDR3 length: 12; J gene: TRBJ1-4; clone size: few; V gene: TRBV29-1; CDR3 DNA: TGCAGCGTTTTGAGCGAGGGTGAAAAACTGTTTTTT; CDR3 protein: CSVLSEGEKLFF
D gene: -; CDR3 length: 11; J gene: TRBJ2-5; clone size: -; V gene: TRBV7-9; CDR3 DNA: TGTGCCAGCAGCACAGTAGAGACCCAGTACTTC; CDR3 protein: CASSTVETQYF
D gene: TRBD1; CDR3 length: 14; J gene: TRBJ2-1; clone size: -; V gene: TRBV5-1; CDR3 DNA: TGCGCCAGCAGCCCCCAGGGGGCGATCGATGAGCAGTTCTTC; CDR3 protein: CASSPQGAIDEQFF
D gene: -; CDR3 length: 15; J gene: TRBJ2-3; clone size: -; V gene: TRBV7-6; CDR3 DNA: TGTGCCAGCAGCTTGACGTGGACTAGCACAGATACGCAGTATTTT; CDR3 protein: CASSLTWTSTDTQYF
D gene: -; CDR3 length: 15; J gene: TRBJ2-1; clone size: -; V gene: TRBV27; CDR3 DNA: TGTGCCAGGGGTTCCAGGACTGACTACTACAATGAGCAGTTCTTC; CDR3 protein: CARGSRTDYYNEQFF
D gene: -; CDR3 length: 16; J gene: TRBJ1-3; clone size: -; V gene: TRBV6-6; CDR3 DNA: TGTGCCAGCAGTTACCCTAACAGGGACTCTGGAAACACCATATATTTT; CDR3 protein: CASSYPNRDSGNTIYF
D gene: TRBD1; CDR3 length: 16; J gene: TRBJ1-1; clone size: -; V gene: TRBV4-1; CDR3 DNA: TGCGCCAGCAGCCGTGGGACAGGGGTCATGAACACTGAAGCTTTCTTT; CDR3 protein: CASSRGTGVMNTEAFF
D gene: -; CDR3 length: 14; J gene: TRBJ1-4; clone size: -; V gene: TRBV27; CDR3 DNA: TGTGCCAGCAGTTTCCGGGGAACTAATGAAAAACTGTTTTTT; CDR3 protein: CASSFRGTNEKLFF
D gene: -; CDR3 length: 11; J gene: TRBJ2-1; clone size: -; V gene: TRBV2; CDR3 DNA: TGTGCCAGCAAGACCTACAATGAGCAGTTCTTC; CDR3 protein: CASKTYNEQFF
D gene: -; CDR3 length: 15; J gene: TRBJ1-2; clone size: -; V gene: TRBV28; CDR3 DNA: TGTGCCAGCCTAGCAGCGGGGGAGGGGGTAGATGGCTACACCTTC; CDR3 protein: CASLAAGEGVDGYTF
D gene: -; CDR3 length: 12; J gene: TRBJ1-1; clone size: few; V gene: TRBV2; CDR3 DNA: TGTGCCAGCAGTGAACAGGGGACTGAAGCTTTCTTT; CDR3 protein: CASSEQGTEAFF
D gene: -; CDR3 length: 13; J gene: TRBJ2-7; clone size: -; V gene: TRBV30; CDR3 DNA: TGTGCCTGGAGTTACCAGGTCTCCTACGAGCAGTACTTC; CDR3 protein: CAWSYQVSYEQYF
D gene: TRBD1; CDR3 length: 14; J gene: TRBJ1-1; clone size: -; V gene: TRBV28; CDR3 DNA: TGTGCCAGCAGAGAGGGGACAGGGAGGACTGAAGCTTTCTTT; CDR3 protein: CASREGTGRTEAFF
D gene: -; CDR3 length: 15; J gene: TRBJ1-1; clone size: few; V gene: TRBV5-1; CDR3 DNA: TGCGCCAGCAGCCGAACAGAGCCGTTGAACACTGAAGCTTTCTTT; CDR3 protein: CASSRTEPLNTEAFF
D gene: TRBD2; CDR3 length: 16; J gene: TRBJ2-3; clone size: -; V gene: TRBV7-8; CDR3 DNA: TGTGCCAGCAGCTTGTGGGGGACTAGCGGCACAGATACGCAGTATTTT; CDR3 protein: CASSLWGTSGTDTQYF
D gene: -; CDR3 length: 13; J gene: TRBJ2-7; clone size: -; V gene: TRBV28; CDR3 DNA: TGTGCCAGCGGCGGGTCTACAAGAAGGGAGCAGTACTTC; CDR3 protein: CASGGSTRREQYF
D gene: TRBD1; CDR3 length: 12; J gene: TRBJ2-3; clone size: -; V gene: TRBV30; CDR3 DNA: TGTGCCAGATGCAGGGGGTCAGATACGCAGTATTTT; CDR3 protein: CARCRGSDTQYF
D gene: -; CDR3 length: 13; J gene: TRBJ2-2; clone size: -; V gene: TRBV7-7; CDR3 DNA: TGTGCCAGCAGCTTTCGGGGGACCGGGGAGCTGTTTTTT; CDR3 protein: CASSFRGTGELFF
D gene: -; CDR3 length: 12; J gene: TRBJ1-2; clone size: -; V gene: TRBV28; CDR3 DNA: TGTGCCAGCGGGTCAGCGCTTGCTGGCTACACCTTC; CDR3 protein: CASGSALAGYTF
D gene: -; CDR3 length: 17; J gene: TRBJ2-1; clone size: -; V gene: TRBV10-1; CDR3 DNA: TGCGCCAGCAGTCCTATGACCGGGACAGCGGGTCCGGCGGAGCAGTTCTTC; CDR3 protein: CASSPMTGTAGPAEQFF
D gene: TRBD1; CDR3 length: 15; J gene: TRBJ2-1; clone size: once; V gene: TRBV28; CDR3 DNA: TGTGCCAGCAGTATACGACAGGGGCTCTACAATGAGCAGTTCTTC; CDR3 protein: CASSIRQGLYNEQFF
D gene: -; CDR3 length: 14; J gene: TRBJ1-2; clone size: -; V gene: TRBV19; CDR3 DNA: TGTGCCAGTAGTATAGGCGGCTCCGAAGTAGACTACACCTTC; CDR3 protein: CASSIGGSEVDYTF
D gene: TRBD1; CDR3 length: 18; J gene: TRBJ2-1; clone size: -; V gene: TRBV18; CDR3 DNA: TGTGCCAGCTCCCTCGAAAATTCCGGGACAGGGGGAACCGATGAGCAGTTCTTC; CDR3 protein: CASSLENSGTGGTDEQFF
D gene: TRBD1; CDR3 length: 15; J gene: TRBJ2-7; clone size: few; V gene: TRBV11-3; CDR3 DNA: TGTGCCAGCAGCTTATTGGACAGGGCTGCCTACGAGCAGTACTTC; CDR3 protein: CASSLLDRAAYEQYF
D gene: -; CDR3 length: 13; J gene: TRBJ2-5; clone size: many; V gene: TRBV7-2; CDR3 DNA: TGTGCCAGCAGCCCGCGGGACAGCGGGACCCAGTACTTC; CDR3 protein: CASSPRDSGTQYF
D gene: TRBD1; CDR3 length: 15; J gene: TRBJ2-7; clone size: -; V gene: TRBV5-4; CDR3 DNA: TGTGCCAGCAGCAGGCCGGGACAGGGGGCCCACGAGCAGTACTTC; CDR3 protein: CASSRPGQGAHEQYF
D gene: TRBD2; CDR3 length: 15; J gene: TRBJ2-7; clone size: -; V gene: TRBV2; CDR3 DNA: TGTGCCAGCAGACGTATACTAGCGGCTTCCTACGAGCAGTACTTC; CDR3 protein: CASRRILAASYEQYF
D gene: -; CDR3 length: 14; J gene: TRBJ1-1; clone size: -; V gene: TRBV7-8; CDR3 DNA: TGTGCCAGCAGCTTAGGACAGAGATACACTGAAGCTTTCTTT; CDR3 protein: CASSLGQRYTEAFF
D gene: -; CDR3 length: 13; J gene: TRBJ1-2; clone size: -; V gene: TRBV28; CDR3 DNA: TGTGCCAGCAGCCCCGGGTCGTTCTATGGCTACACCTTC; CDR3 protein: CASSPGSFYGYTF
D gene: TRBD1; CDR3 length: 15; J gene: TRBJ1-1; clone size: -; V gene: TRBV28; CDR3 DNA: TGTGCCAGCAGTTCTCGGACAGGCATGAACACTGAAGCTTTCTTT; CDR3 protein: CASSSRTGMNTEAFF
D gene: -; CDR3 length: 15; J gene: TRBJ2-5; clone size: -; V gene: TRBV10-2; CDR3 DNA: TGCGCCACCCGGAATTACGGAGGGCCCCAAGAGACCCAGTACTTC; CDR3 protein: CATRNYGGPQETQYF
D gene: -; CDR3 length: 13; J gene: TRBJ2-3; clone size: -; V gene: TRBV2; CDR3 DNA: TGTGCCAGCAGTGGACTAGTTGTGGATACGCAGTATTTT; CDR3 protein: CASSGLVVDTQYF